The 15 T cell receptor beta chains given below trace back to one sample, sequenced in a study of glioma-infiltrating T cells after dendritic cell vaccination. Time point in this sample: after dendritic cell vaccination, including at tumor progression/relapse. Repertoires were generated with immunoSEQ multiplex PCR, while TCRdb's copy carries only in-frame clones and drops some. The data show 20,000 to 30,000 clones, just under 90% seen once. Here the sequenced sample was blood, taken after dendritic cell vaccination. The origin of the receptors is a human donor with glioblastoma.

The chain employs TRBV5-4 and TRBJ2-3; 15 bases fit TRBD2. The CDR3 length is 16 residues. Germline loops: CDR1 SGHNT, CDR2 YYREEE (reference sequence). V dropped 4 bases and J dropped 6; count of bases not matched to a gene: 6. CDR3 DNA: TGTGCCAGCAGCCTTAGGACTAGCGGGGGGGCGGATACGCAGTATTTT. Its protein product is CASSLRTSGGADTQYF.

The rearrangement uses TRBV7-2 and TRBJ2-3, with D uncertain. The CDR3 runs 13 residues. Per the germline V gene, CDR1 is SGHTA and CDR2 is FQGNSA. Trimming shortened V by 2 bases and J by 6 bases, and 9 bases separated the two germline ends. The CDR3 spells CASSLQDGDTQYF. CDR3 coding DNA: TGTGCCAGCAGCTTACAGGATGGGGATACGCAGTATTTT.

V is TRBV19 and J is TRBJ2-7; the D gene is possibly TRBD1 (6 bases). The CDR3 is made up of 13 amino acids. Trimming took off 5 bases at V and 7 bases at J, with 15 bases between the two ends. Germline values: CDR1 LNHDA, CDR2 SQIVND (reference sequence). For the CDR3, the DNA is TGTGCCAGTAGTCTTGCAGGGGCCAGGGAGCAGTACTTC. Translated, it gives CASSLAGAREQYF.

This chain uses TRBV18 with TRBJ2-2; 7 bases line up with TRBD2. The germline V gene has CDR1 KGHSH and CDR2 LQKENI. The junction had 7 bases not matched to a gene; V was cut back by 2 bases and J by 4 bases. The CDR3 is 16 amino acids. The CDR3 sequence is CASSPETGGTTGELFF. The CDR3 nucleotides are TGTGCCAGCTCACCAGAGACGGGGGGTACCACCGGGGAGCTGTTTTTT.

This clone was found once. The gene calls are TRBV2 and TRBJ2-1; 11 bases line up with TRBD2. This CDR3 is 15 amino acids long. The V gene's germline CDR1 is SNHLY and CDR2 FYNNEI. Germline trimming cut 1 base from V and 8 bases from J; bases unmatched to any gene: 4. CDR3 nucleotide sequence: TGTGCCAGCAGTGAAGGACTAGCGGGGTTCGATGAGCAGTTCTTC. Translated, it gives CASSEGLAGFDEQFF.

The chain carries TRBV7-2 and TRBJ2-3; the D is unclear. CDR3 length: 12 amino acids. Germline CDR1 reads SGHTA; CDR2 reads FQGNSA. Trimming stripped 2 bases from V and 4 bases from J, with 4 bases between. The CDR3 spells CASSLYSDTQYF. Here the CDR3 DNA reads TGTGCCAGCAGCTTATATTCAGATACGCAGTATTTT.

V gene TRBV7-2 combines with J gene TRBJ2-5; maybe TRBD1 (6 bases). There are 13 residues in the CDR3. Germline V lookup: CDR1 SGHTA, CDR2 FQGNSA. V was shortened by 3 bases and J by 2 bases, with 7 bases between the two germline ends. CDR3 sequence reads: CASSFGQQETQYF. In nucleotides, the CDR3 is TGTGCCAGCAGCTTCGGACAGCAAGAGACCCAGTACTTC.

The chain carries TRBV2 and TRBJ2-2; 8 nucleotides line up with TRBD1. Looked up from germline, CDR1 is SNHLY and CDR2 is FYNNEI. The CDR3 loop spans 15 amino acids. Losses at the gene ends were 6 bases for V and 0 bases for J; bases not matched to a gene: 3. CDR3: CASRQDRANTGELFF. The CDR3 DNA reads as TGTGCCAGCAGGCAGGACAGGGCGAACACCGGGGAGCTGTTTTTT.

The CDR3 reads CASRDSLAKNIQYF. In nucleotides, the CDR3 is TGTGCCAGCAGGGACAGTCTAGCCAAAAACATTCAGTACTTC. This chain links TRBV28 with TRBJ2-4; possibly TRBD1 for D (6 bases). This CDR3 contains 14 residues. The germline gives CDR1 MDHEN, CDR2 SYDVKM. V gave up 6 bases and J gave up 0 bases, with 9 bases separating them.

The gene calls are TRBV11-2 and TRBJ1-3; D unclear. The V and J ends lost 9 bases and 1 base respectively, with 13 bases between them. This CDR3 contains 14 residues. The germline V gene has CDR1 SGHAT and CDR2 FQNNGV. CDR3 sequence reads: CASNIGGSGNTIYF. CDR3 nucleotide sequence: TGTGCCAGTAACATTGGCGGATCTGGAAACACCATATATTTT. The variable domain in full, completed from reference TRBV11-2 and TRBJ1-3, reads EAGVAQSPRYKIIEKRQSVAFWCNPISGHATLYWYQQILGQGPKLLIQFQNNGVVDDSQLPKDRFSAERLKGVDSTLKIQPAKLEDSAVYLCASNIGGSGNTIYFGEGSWLTVV.

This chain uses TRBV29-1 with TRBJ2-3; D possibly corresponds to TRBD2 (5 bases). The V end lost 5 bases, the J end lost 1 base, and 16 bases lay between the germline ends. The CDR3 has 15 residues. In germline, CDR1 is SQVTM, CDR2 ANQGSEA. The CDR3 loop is CSVRGRGGGTDTQYF. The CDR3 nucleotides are TGCAGCGTTCGAGGCCGCGGAGGCGGCACAGATACGCAGTATTTT.

The CDR3 reads CASSFFTRPQHF. The CDR3 region has the DNA TGCGCCAGCAGCTTCTTTACAAGGCCCCAGCATTTT. This chain uses TRBV4-1 with TRBJ1-5; D remains unclear. The length of the CDR3 is 12 residues. CDR1 MGHRA and CDR2 YSYEKL come from the germline V gene. Trimming removed 5 bases from V and 9 bases from J, with 11 bases in between.

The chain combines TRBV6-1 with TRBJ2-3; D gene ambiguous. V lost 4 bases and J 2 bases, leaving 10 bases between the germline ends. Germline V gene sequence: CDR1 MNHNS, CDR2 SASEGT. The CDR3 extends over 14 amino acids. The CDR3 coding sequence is TGTGCCAGCAGTGTAGATGAGTTCACAGATACGCAGTATTTT. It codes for CASSVDEFTDTQYF.

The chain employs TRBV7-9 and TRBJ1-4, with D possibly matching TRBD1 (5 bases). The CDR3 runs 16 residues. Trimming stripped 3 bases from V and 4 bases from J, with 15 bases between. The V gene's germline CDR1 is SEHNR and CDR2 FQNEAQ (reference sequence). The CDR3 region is CASSFSPQGFNEKLFF. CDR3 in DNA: TGTGCCAGCAGCTTCTCACCCCAGGGATTTAATGAAAAACTGTTTTTT. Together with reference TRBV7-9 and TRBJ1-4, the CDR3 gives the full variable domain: DTGVSQNPRHKITKRGQNVTFRCDPISEHNRLYWYRQTLGQGPEFLTYFQNEAQLEKSRLLSDRFSAERPKGSFSTLEIQRTEQGDSAMYLCASSFSPQGFNEKLFFGSGTQLSVL.

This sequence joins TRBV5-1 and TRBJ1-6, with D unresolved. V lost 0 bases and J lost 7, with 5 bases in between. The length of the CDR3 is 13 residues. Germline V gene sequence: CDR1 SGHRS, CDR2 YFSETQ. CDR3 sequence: CASSLGGNSPLHF. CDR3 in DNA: TGCGCCAGCAGCTTGGGAGGAAATTCACCCCTCCACTTT.